The present T cell receptor (beta chain) was sequenced within a study of OX40 agonist ivuxolimab in advanced cancers. The data were produced by immunoSEQ multiplex PCR, yet TCRdb's version contains in-frame clones alone and is incomplete. The sample includes more than 70,000 clones, roughly nine tenths of them seen just once. This TCR came from an adult with an advanced solid tumor such as melanoma, head and neck, liver or kidney cancer. Sequencing used CD4+ or CD8+ T cells sorted from blood, obtained in a trial of the OX40 agonist ivuxolimab.

The CDR3 DNA is TGTGCCAGCAGTTATAACAGGGACCACTATGGCTACACCTTC. Translated: CASSYNRDHYGYTF. This chain links TRBV6-5 with TRBJ1-2; maybe TRBD1 (6 bases). The CDR3 runs to 14 residues. V lost 3 bases, J lost 3 bases, and 11 bases lay in between. The V gene's germline CDR1 is MNHEY and CDR2 SVGAGI.